The entry that follows covers one T cell receptor (beta chain) sequence. Its antigen is still unknown. This specimen comes from a study of Tregs in tolerant kidney transplant recipients. General study points: This study did not directly address biological reproducibility. The small number of patients limits these findings pending further validation. Changing PCR primers prevented nucleotide comparison between some patients' samples.

The CDR3 is made up of 13 amino acids. The germline V gene has CDR1 SQVTM and CDR2 ANQGSEA. Trimming at V came to 6 bases and at J to 7 bases, leaving 9 bases not matched to a gene. Clones were read by immunoSEQ multiplex PCR, and TCRdb kept only the in-frame ones, dropping some. The sample yields under 80,000 clones, 70% to 90% seen once. This specimen was Tregs from blood, taken before the transplant. The V call is TRBV29-1, the J call TRBJ2-5; 9 nucleotides line up with TRBD1. The source of this sequence is a human donor who received a combined kidney and bone marrow transplant. This CDR3 reads CSVVDRGQGTQYF. The CDR3 DNA is TGCAGCGTGGTGGACAGGGGCCAGGGGACCCAGTACTTC.